One and the same sample provided the 27 T cell receptor beta chains below, sequenced in a study of metastatic and nonmetastatic thyroid tumors. All patients reached thyroid surgery having received no treatment beforehand. TCRdb recomputed clones from the PCR reads via MiXCR. The repertoire has around 4,800 clones, around 24% of them found once; the top ten carry 15%. The sequenced sample was adjacent normal tissue. The receptors stem from a female donor with papillary thyroid cancer or a benign thyroid nodule (not recorded which). Some clones in this sample may be carry-over from other donors' samples.

The gene calls are TRBV29-1 and TRBJ1-1; weak D call: TRBD1 (5 bases). V lost 3 bases, J lost 6 bases, and 14 bases lay in between. Germline values: CDR1 SQVTM, CDR2 ANQGSEA. The CDR3 covers 13 residues. The CDR3 region has the DNA TGCAGCGTTGATCGGGGCTCGGACTCTGAAGCTTTCTTT. Its protein is CSVDRGSDSEAFF.

By proportion, this clone is medium-sized. This rearrangement joins TRBV20-1 to TRBJ2-1; 8 positions match TRBD1. The CDR3 runs 14 residues. Germline V CDR1 and CDR2: DFQATT, SNEGSKA (reference sequence). J was trimmed by 5 bases and V by 5 bases; bases with no gene match: 8. The chain's CDR3 is CSAPRRGRNNEQFF. Written as DNA, the CDR3 is TGCAGTGCTCCCCGCAGGGGGCGTAACAATGAGCAGTTCTTC.

This clone is medium-sized. The chain links TRBV6-1 to TRBJ2-2, with TRBD1 matching over 7 bases. Germline V gene data show CDR1 as MNHNS and CDR2 as SASEGT. CDR3 length: 15 residues. V shed 7 bases, J shed 8 bases, and the junction held 13 bases outside the gene matches. The CDR3 region has the DNA TGTGCCAGCAAGAAAGGGGGCTGGATCGTGGGGGAGCTGTTTTTT. This gives the protein CASKKGGWIVGELFF.

Judged by abundance, this clone is medium-sized. V is TRBV6-1 and J is TRBJ2-7; weak D call: TRBD2 (7 bases). The germline CDR1 and CDR2 sequences are MNHNS and SASEGT. The CDR3 is 13 residues long. Trimming stripped 6 bases from V and 4 bases from J, with 13 bases between. The CDR3 reads CASRSGGLYEQYF. CDR3 DNA: TGTGCCAGCAGGTCGGGGGGCTTGTACGAGCAGTACTTC.

This clone is medium-sized by share. The chain employs TRBV30 and TRBJ2-1; maybe TRBD2 (6 bases). Germline V CDR1 and CDR2: GTSNPN, SVGIG (reference sequence). V lost 2 bases to trimming and J lost 0 bases, with 14 bases between them. The CDR3 runs to 16 residues. Here the CDR3 DNA reads TGTGCCTGGAGTTCCGGACTCGGGGGCTCCTACAATGAGCAGTTCTTC. As protein: CAWSSGLGGSYNEQFF.

This clone has only a few counts. The V gene is TRBV12-3 or TRBV12-4, the J gene TRBJ2-1, with 8 bases identical to TRBD2. This CDR3 is 15 amino acids long. J was trimmed by 6 bases and V by 6 bases; bases with no gene match: 10. The CDR3 DNA reads TGTGCCAGCAGCCGCGGGGGGCCGAGTGGCAATGAGCAGTTCTTC. This encodes CASSRGGPSGNEQFF.

This clone is labeled medium-sized. This chain connects TRBV20-1 to TRBJ1-1, with no clear D. Deletions cut 0 bases from V and 4 bases from J, with 9 bases between. The CDR3 length is 13 residues. Germline loops: CDR1 DFQATT, CDR2 SNEGSKA (reference sequence). The CDR3 DNA sequence: TGCAGTGCTAGAGATCCGAAAGGCACTGAAGCTTTCTTT. Translation: CSARDPKGTEAFF.

This clone was counted a few times. The J gene is TRBJ1-2, the V gene TRBV24-1, with D maybe TRBD1 (6 bases). The germline V and J ends were trimmed by 7 bases and 7 bases, with 15 bases remaining between them. The CDR3 spans 13 residues. CDR1 is KGHDR, CDR2 SFDVKD, per germline. Here the CDR3 reads CATSNQGFSGYTF. For the CDR3, the DNA is TGTGCCACCAGCAATCAGGGGTTCAGTGGCTACACCTTC.

This clone was picked up many times. The V gene is TRBV7-9, the J gene TRBJ2-3; D not resolved. The germline V gene encodes CDR1 SEHNR and CDR2 FQNEAQ (reference sequence). CDR3 size: 14 residues. The germline V and J ends were trimmed by 7 bases and 0 bases, with 11 bases remaining between them. CDR3 DNA sequence: TGTGCCAGCACATACTACGTGAGCACAGATACGCAGTATTTT. Its translation is CASTYYVSTDTQYF.

Within the sample, this clone is medium-sized. The chain has TRBV20-1 and TRBJ2-1; TRBD2 matches at 15 bases. V shed 1 base and J 9 bases; nucleotides not matched to a gene: 4. Germline-derived CDR1 and CDR2 are DFQATT and SNEGSKA (reference sequence). This CDR3 region has 15 residues. This CDR3 reads CSARVGLAGGSEQFF. The CDR3 DNA follows: TGCAGTGCTAGAGTTGGACTAGCGGGAGGGAGTGAGCAGTTCTTC.

This clone came up a few times. In DNA, the CDR3 is TGTGCCAGCAGCTTAGCGGCGGGCTCTTACTACGAGCAGTACTTC. This codes for CASSLAAGSYYEQYF. The chain carries TRBV7-8 and TRBJ2-7; D is possibly TRBD2 (5 bases). Trimming removed 0 bases at V and 3 bases at J, with 12 bases between. The CDR3 runs 15 residues. Germline V gives CDR1 SGHVS, CDR2 FQNEAQ.

This clone was seen a handful of times. The gene calls are TRBV10-2 and TRBJ1-3, with 10 positions matching TRBD1. The CDR3 is 15 residues long. V gave up 6 bases and J gave up 7 bases; unmatched junction bases: 9. Looked up from germline, CDR1 is WSHSY and CDR2 is SAAADI. The CDR3 DNA is TGCGCCAGCAGCGAGACCACGGGACAGGGGAACACCATATATTTT. Amino acids: CASSETTGQGNTIYF.

This clone is deemed medium-sized. The rearrangement uses TRBV20-1 and TRBJ2-3; D is perhaps TRBD2 (6 bases). The V gene's germline CDR1 is DFQATT and CDR2 SNEGSKA (reference sequence). Trimming took 7 bases from V and 8 from J, leaving 10 bases between them. CDR3 length: 10 residues. CDR3 sequence reads: CSGWTITQYF. The DNA of the CDR3 is TGCAGTGGGTGGACTATTACGCAGTATTTT.

This clone was detected a few times. The V gene is TRBV11-3, the J gene TRBJ2-7; D is ambiguous. Trimming removed 0 bases at V and 8 bases at J, with 11 bases between. Germline V gives CDR1 SGHNT, CDR2 YENEEA. The CDR3 contains 13 residues. The CDR3, as DNA: TGTGCCAGCAGCTTAGACCCATCCTCCCAGCAGTACTTC. Translating gives CASSLDPSSQQYF.

This clone rates as medium-sized. The chain joins TRBV4-1 to TRBJ2-4; TRBD1 matches at 8 bases. The CDR3 extends over 19 amino acids. The J segment lost 0 bases and the V segment lost 1 base, leaving 11 bases of the junction unmatched. Germline CDR1 reads MGHRA; CDR2 reads YSYEKL. In DNA form, the CDR3 reads TGCGCCAGCAGCCAAGCGGGCAGGGGGCCCGTCCTAGCCAAAAACATTCAGTACTTC. Residues: CASSQAGRGPVLAKNIQYF.

The genes are TRBV5-1 and TRBJ2-3, with TRBD2 as a possible D gene (5 bases). The ends were cut back, 0 bases at V and 0 bases at J, with 11 bases in the middle. The length of the CDR3 is 16 residues. The V gene's germline CDR1 is SGHRS and CDR2 YFSETQ. This CDR3 reads CASSLGTQPSTDTQYF. The CDR3 region has the DNA TGCGCCAGCAGCTTGGGGACTCAACCAAGCACAGATACGCAGTATTTT.

By share of the sample, this clone is medium-sized. V and J are TRBV15 and TRBJ2-3; 11 bases are a match to TRBD2. The V and J ends lost 7 bases and 3 bases, in that order; junction bases with no gene match: 9. The V gene's germline CDR1 is LNHNV and CDR2 YYDKDF (reference sequence). This CDR3 has 16 residues. The CDR3 here is CATTLRVAGGTDTQYF. CDR3 sequence (DNA): TGTGCCACCACCCTAAGGGTAGCGGGGGGGACAGATACGCAGTATTTT.

In this sample, this clone turned up a few times. The chain links TRBV4-1 to TRBJ1-2; 9 bases are shared with TRBD1. V dropped 4 bases and J dropped 2; count of bases not matched to a gene: 8. This CDR3 has 16 amino acids. Per the germline V gene, CDR1 is MGHRA and CDR2 is YSYEKL. In nucleotides, the CDR3 is TGCGCCAGCAGCCCCAAAACAGGGGGCGGAAACTATGGCTACACCTTC. Translating it yields CASSPKTGGGNYGYTF.

The chain recombines TRBV7-2 with TRBJ2-1; TRBD1 matches 7 bases. Germline CDR1 and CDR2: SGHTA and FQGNSA. The CDR3 runs 14 residues. The junction had 9 bases not matched to a gene; V was cut back by 5 bases and J by 8 bases. CDR3 sequence: CASSPRGQGDEQFF. The CDR3 DNA follows: TGTGCCAGCAGCCCAAGGGGGCAGGGCGATGAGCAGTTCTTC.

This clone is deemed large. J is TRBJ1-1 and V is TRBV12-3 or TRBV12-4; no clear D. The CDR3 sequence is 14 residues long. V was cut by 6 bases and J by 2 bases, with 13 bases left in between. CDR3 sequence: CASSRRGSNTEAFF. The DNA of the CDR3 is TGTGCCAGCAGCCGTCGTGGCAGCAACACTGAAGCTTTCTTT.

This clone has only a few counts. The V and J genes are TRBV5-1 and TRBJ2-7, with 7 bases identical to TRBD1. CDR1 SGHRS and CDR2 YFSETQ come from the germline V gene. V was clipped by 0 bases and J by 2 bases; unmatched bases: 5. The CDR3 spans 15 residues. This CDR3 is CASSLADDRAYEQYF. Here the CDR3 DNA reads TGCGCCAGCAGCTTGGCCGACGACAGGGCCTACGAGCAGTACTTC.

This clone was seen ten or more times. Other DNA sequences of this sample code for an identical CDR3. This chain connects TRBV7-6 to TRBJ2-5; D may be TRBD1 or TRBD2 (5 bases each). The CDR3 contains 15 residues. The V end was cut by 1 base, the J end by 0 bases, with 9 bases between. Germline loops: CDR1 SGHVS, CDR2 FNYEAQ. CDR3: CASSLVPGHQETQYF. DNA of the CDR3: TGTGCCAGCAGCTTAGTGCCGGGACACCAAGAGACCCAGTACTTC.

This clone was observed a few times. The chain has TRBV19 and TRBJ1-1; 7 nucleotides agree with TRBD1. Germline CDR1 is LNHDA and CDR2 is SQIVND (reference sequence). V shed 7 bases and J 1 base; nucleotides not matched to a gene: 12. The length of the CDR3 is 16 residues. CDR3 in DNA: TGTGCCAGTACCATCGGCCCAGGGGGGGCGAACACTGAAGCTTTCTTT. This codes for CASTIGPGGANTEAFF.

By frequency in the sample, this clone is medium-sized. This could be a read error, since a much larger clone is one nucleotide away. The V call is TRBV13, the J call TRBJ2-3, with 10 bases aligning to TRBD2. The CDR3 length is 15 residues. Germline V gene data show CDR1 as PRHDT and CDR2 as FYEKMQ (reference sequence). The ends lost 4 bases at V and 4 bases at J; junction bases unmatched: 5. CDR3 in DNA: TGTGCCAGCAGCTCGGGACTAGCGCCCTCAGATACGCAGTATTTT. It is translated as CASSSGLAPSDTQYF.

The gene calls are TRBV6-1 and TRBJ1-5; weak D call: TRBD1 (6 bases). The germline V and J ends were trimmed by 5 bases and 2 bases, with 16 bases remaining between them. The CDR3 has 16 residues. Per germline, CDR1 MNHNS and CDR2 SASEGT. CDR3 coding DNA: TGTGCCAGCAGTAGGGGGGGGAGTTATGGCAATCAGCCCCAGCATTTT. It yields the protein CASSRGGSYGNQPQHF.

V is TRBV4-2 and J is TRBJ2-7; D possibly corresponds to TRBD1 (7 bases). The CDR3 totals 15 residues. V was clipped by 0 bases and J by 0 bases, with 9 bases between them. CDR1 LGHNA and CDR2 YNFKEQ come from the germline V gene. CDR3 in amino acids: CASSQDQGGSYEQYF. CDR3 bases: TGTGCCAGCAGCCAAGATCAGGGGGGCTCCTACGAGCAGTACTTC.

This clone was seen a few times. The junction departs from germline at one end; a sequencing error may be responsible. The genes are TRBV11-1 and TRBJ1-1; TRBD1 matches at 9 bases. The CDR3 covers 16 residues. The V gene's germline CDR1 is SGHAT and CDR2 FQDESV (reference sequence). CDR3 DNA: TGTGCCAGCAGCTTCGGACAGGGGCCGGCGGGGACTGAAGCTTCCTTC. It codes for CASSFGQGPAGTEASF.